This note documents a single TCR beta chain sequence. Its antigen is unknown. This specimen comes from a study of T cell clones after liver transplantation. Data came from immunoSEQ multiplex PCR; TCRdb stores just in-frame clones and leaves some out. Of tens of thousands of clones listed, about four fifths were seen once; the top ten hold about 0.79%. This CDR3 is built from 15 residues. Per the germline V gene, CDR1 is SGHRS and CDR2 is YFSETQ. The V gene lost 5 bases and the J gene lost 7 bases, with 19 bases spanning the gap. Study-level results: Compared with third party-reactive sequences, donor-reactive ones declined more, independent of withdrawal success.

The source was CD4+ T cells from blood, collected 12 months after liver transplant. J is TRBJ1-5 and V is TRBV5-1; maybe TRBD1 (6 bases). The clonotype was recovered from a human patient who received a liver transplant. T cells may partly derive from the graft donor. The chain's CDR3 is CASSPFGIQGQPQHF. The CDR3, as DNA: TGCGCCAGCAGTCCTTTCGGGATCCAGGGGCAGCCCCAGCATTTT.